This TCR beta chain was captured in a study of blood T cell repertoires in COVID-19. Study in general: Acute and convalescent COVID-19 samples came from the United States, Italy and Spain. The analysed material was cDNA or gDNA that came from T cells, B-cell-depleted T cells, or PBMCs.

This CDR3 spans 16 amino acids. Germline trimming cut 4 bases from V and 6 bases from J; bases unmatched to any gene: 9. Germline CDR1 is PRHDT and CDR2 is FYEKMQ (reference sequence). How the authors handled the data: Estimation of nucleated cell counts relied on the amplification of reference gene primers. The assay was immunoSEQ multiplex PCR, and TCRdb's table has in-frame clones only and misses some. V, J and clone size reflect that table, while D and trimming were determined from the DNA. Among 200,000 to 300,000 clones, 75% to 90% were seen once, and the ten largest hold nearly 2%. The chain employs TRBV13 and TRBJ2-1, with 10 positions matching TRBD2. The origin of this receptor is a man aged 25-40 years with active or convalescent COVID-19. Sequencing was performed on peripheral blood. This chain's CDR3 is CASSSSRLAGLNEQFF. CDR3 sequence (DNA): TGTGCCAGCAGCTCATCTAGACTAGCGGGTCTCAATGAGCAGTTCTTC.